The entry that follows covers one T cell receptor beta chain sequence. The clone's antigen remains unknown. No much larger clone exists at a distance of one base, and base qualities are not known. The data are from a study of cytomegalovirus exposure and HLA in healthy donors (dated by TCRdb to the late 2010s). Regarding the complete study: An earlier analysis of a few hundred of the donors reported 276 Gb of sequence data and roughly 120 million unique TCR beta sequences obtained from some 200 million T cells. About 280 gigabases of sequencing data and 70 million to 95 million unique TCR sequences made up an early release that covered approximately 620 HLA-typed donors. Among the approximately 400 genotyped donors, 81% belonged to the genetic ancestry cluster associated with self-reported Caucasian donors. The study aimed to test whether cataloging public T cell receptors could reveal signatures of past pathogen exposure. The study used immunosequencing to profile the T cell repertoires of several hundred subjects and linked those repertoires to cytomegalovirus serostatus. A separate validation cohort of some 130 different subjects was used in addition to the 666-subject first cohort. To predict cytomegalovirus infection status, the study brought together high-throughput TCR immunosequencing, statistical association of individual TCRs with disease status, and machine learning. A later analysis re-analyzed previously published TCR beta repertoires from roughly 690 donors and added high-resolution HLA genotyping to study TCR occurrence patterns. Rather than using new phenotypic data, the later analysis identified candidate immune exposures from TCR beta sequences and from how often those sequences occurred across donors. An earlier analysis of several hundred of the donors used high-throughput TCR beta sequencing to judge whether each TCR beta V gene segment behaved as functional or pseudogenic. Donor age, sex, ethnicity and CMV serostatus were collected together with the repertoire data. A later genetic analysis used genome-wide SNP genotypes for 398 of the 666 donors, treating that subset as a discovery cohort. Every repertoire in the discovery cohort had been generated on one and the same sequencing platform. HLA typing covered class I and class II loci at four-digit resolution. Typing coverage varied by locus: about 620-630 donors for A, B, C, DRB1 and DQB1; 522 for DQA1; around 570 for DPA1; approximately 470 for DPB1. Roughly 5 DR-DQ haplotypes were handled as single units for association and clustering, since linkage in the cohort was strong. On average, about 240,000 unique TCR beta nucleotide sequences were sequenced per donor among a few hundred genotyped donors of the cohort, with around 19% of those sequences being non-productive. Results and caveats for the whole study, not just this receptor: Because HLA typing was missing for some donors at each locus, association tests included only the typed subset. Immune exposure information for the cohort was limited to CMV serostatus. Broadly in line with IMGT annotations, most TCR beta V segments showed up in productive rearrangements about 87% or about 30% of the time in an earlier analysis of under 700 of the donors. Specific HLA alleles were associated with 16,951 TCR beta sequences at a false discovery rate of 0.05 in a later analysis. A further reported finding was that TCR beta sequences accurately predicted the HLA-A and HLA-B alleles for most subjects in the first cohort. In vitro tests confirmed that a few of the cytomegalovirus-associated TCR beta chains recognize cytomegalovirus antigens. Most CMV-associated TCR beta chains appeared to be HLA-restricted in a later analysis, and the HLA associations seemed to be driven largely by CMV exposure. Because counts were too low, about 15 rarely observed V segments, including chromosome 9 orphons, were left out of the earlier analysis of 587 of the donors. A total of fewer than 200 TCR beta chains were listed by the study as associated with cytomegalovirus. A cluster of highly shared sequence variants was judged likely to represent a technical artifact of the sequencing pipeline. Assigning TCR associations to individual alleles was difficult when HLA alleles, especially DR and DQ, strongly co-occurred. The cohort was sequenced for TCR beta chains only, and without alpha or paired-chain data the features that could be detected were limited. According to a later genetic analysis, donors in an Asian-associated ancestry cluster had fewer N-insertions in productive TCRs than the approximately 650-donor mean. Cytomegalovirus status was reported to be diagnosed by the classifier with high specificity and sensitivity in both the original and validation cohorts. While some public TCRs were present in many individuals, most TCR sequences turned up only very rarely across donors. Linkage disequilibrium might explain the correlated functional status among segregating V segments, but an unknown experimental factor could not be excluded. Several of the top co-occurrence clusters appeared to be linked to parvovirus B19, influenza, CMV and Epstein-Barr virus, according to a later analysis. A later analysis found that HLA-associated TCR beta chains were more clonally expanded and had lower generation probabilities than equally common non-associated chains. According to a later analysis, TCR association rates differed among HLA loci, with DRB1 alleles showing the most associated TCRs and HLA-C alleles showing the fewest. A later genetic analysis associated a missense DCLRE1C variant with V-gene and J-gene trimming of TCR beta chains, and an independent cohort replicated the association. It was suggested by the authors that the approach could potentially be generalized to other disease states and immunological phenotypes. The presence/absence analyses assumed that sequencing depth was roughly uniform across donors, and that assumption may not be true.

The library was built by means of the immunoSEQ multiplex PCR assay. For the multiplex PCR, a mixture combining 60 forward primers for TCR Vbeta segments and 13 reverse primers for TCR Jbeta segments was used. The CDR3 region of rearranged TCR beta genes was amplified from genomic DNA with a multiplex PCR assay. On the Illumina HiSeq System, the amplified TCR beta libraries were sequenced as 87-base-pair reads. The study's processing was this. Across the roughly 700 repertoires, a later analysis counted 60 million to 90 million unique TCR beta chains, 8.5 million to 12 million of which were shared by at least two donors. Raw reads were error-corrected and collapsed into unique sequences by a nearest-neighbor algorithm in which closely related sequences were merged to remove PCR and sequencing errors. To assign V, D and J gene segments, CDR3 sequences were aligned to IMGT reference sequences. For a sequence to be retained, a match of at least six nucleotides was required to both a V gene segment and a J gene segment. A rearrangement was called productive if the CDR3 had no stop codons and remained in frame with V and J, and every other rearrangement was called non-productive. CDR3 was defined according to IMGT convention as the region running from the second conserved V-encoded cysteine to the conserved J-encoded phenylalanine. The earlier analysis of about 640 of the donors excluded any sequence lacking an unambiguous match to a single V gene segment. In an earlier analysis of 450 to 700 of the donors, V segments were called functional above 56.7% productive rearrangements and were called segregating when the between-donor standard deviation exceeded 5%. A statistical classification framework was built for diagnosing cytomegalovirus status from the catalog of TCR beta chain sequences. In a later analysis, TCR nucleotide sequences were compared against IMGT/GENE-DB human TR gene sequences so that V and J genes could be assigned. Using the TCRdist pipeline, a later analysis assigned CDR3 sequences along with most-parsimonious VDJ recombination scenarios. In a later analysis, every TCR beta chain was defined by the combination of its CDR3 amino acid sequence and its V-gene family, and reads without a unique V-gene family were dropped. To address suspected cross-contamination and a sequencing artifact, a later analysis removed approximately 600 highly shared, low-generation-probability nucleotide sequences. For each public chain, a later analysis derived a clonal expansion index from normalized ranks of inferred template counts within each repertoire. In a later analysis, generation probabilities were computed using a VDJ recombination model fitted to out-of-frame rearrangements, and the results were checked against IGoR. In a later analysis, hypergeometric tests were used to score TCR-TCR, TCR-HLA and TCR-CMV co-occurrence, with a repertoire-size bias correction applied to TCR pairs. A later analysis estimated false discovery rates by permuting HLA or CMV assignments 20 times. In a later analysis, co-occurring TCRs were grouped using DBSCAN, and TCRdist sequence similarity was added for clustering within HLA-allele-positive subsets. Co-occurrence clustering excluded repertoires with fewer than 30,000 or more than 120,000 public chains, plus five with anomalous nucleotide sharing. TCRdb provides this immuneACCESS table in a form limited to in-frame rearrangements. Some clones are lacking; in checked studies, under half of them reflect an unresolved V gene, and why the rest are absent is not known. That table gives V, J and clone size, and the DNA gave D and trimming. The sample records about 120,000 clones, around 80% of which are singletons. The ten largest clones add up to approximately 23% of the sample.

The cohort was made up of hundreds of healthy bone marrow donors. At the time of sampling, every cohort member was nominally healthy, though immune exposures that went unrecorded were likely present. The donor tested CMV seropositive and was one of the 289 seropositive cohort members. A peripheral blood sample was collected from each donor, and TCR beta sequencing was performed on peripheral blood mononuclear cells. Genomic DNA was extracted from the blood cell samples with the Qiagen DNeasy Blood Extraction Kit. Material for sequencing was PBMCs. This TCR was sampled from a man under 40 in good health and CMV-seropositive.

At the DNA level, the sequence is TGTGCCAGCAGTACCACTAAGACCCAGTACTTC. Translation gives CASSTTKTQYF. The rearranged segments are TRBV28 and TRBJ2-5; no D gene is confidently identified. The junction carries 7 bases between V and J, which are trimmed by 5 bases and 6 bases respectively. The cysteine opens and the phenylalanine closes a CDR3 of 11 amino acids. Just the 33-base CDR3 DNA is kept, in frame starting at base 1. Via the germline V gene, CDR1 is MDHEN and CDR2 SYDVKM.